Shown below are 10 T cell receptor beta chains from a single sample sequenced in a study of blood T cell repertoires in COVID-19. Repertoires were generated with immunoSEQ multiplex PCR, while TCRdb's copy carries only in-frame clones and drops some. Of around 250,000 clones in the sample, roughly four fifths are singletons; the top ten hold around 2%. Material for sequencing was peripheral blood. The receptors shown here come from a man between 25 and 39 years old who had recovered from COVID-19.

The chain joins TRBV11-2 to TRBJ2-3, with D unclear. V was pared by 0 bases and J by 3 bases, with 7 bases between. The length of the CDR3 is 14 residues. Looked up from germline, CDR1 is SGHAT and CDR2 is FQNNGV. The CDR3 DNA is TGTGCCAGCAGCTTAGATCGCGGAACAGATACGCAGTATTTT. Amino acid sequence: CASSLDRGTDTQYF.

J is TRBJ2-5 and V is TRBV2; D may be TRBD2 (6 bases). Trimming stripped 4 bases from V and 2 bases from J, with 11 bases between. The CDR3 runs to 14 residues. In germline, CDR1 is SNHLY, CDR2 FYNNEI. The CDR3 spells CASSVRLDQETQYF. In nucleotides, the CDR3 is TGTGCCAGCAGTGTGAGACTAGATCAAGAGACCCAGTACTTC.

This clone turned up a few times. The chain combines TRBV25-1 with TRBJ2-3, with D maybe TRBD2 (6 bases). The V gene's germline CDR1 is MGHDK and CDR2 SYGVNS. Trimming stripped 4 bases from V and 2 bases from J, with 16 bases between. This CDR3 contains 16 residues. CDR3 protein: CASSGIAETTTDTQYF. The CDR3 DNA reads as TGTGCCAGCAGTGGTATAGCGGAGACAACCACAGATACGCAGTATTTT.

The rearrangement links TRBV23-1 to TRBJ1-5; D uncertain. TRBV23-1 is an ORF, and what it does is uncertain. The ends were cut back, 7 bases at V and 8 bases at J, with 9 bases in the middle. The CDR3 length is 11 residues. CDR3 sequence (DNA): TGCGCCAGCAAGCGGGTAAAGCCCCAGCATTTT. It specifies CASKRVKPQHF.

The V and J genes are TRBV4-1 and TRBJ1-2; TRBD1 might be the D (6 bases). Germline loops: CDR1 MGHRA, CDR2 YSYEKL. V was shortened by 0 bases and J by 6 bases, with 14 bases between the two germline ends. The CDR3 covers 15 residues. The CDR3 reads CASSQDHRPGDGYTF. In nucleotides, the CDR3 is TGCGCCAGCAGCCAAGATCACAGGCCAGGGGATGGCTACACCTTC.

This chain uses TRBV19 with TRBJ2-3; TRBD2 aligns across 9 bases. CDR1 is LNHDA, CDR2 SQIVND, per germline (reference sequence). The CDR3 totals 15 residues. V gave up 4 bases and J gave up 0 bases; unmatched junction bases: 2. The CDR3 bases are TGTGCCAGTAGTAGGCTAGCGGGGAGCACAGATACGCAGTATTTT. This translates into CASSRLAGSTDTQYF. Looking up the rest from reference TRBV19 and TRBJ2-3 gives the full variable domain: DGGITQSPKYLFRKEGQNVTLSCEQNLNHDAMYWYRQDPGQGLRLIYYSQIVNDFQKGDIAEGYSVSREKKESFPLTVTSAQKNPTAFYLCASSRLAGSTDTQYFGPGTRLTVL.

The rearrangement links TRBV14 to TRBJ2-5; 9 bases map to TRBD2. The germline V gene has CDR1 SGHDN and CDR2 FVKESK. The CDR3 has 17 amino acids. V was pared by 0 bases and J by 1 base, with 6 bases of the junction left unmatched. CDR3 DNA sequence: TGTGCCAGCAGCCAAGAGTTCCAGCGGGGGGCCCAAGAGACCCAGTACTTC. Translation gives CASSQEFQRGAQETQYF.

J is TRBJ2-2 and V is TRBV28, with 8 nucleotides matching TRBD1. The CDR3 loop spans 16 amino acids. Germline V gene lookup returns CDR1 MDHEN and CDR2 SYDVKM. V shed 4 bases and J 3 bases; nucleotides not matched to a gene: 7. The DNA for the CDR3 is TGTGCCAGCAGTTCTTGGACAGGGAGGTACACCGGGGAGCTGTTTTTT. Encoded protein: CASSSWTGRYTGELFF.

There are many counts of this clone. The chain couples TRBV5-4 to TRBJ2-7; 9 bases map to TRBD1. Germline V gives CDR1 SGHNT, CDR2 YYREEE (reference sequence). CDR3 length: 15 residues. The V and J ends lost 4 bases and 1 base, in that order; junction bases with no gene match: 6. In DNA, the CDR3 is TGTGCCAGCAGCCTGTTGGGACAGGGTTCCTACGAGCAGTACTTC. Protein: CASSLLGQGSYEQYF.

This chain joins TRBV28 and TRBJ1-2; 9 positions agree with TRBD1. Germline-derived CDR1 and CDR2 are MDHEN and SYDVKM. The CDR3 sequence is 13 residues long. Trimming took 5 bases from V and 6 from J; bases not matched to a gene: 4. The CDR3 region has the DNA TGTGCCAGCAGTGAACAGGGGGCAGATGGCTACACCTTC. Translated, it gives CASSEQGADGYTF.